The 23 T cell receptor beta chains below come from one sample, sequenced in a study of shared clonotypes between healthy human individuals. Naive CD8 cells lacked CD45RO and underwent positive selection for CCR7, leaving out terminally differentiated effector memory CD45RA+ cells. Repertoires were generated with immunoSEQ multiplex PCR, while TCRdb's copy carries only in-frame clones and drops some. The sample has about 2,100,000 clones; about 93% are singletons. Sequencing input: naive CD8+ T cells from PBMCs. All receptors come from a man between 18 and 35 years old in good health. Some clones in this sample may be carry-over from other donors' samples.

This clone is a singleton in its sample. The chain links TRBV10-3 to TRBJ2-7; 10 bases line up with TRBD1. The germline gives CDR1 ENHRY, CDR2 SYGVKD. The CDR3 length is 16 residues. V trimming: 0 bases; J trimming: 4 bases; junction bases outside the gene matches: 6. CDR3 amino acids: CAISESGGQGSYEQYF. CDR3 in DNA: TGTGCCATCAGTGAGTCGGGGGGACAGGGGTCGTACGAGCAGTACTTC.

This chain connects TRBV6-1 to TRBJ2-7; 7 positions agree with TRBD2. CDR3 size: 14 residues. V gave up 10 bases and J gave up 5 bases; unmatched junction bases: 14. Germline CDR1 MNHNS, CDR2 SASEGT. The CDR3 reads CATKIPGGFDEQYF. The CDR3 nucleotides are TGTGCCACCAAAATCCCGGGAGGTTTCGACGAGCAGTACTTC.

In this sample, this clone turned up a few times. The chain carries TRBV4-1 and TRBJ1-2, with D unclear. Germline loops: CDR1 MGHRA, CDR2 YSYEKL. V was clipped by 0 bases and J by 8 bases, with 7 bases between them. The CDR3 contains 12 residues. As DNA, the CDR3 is TGCGCCAGCAGCCAAGATGGGTGGGGCTACACCTTC. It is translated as CASSQDGWGYTF.

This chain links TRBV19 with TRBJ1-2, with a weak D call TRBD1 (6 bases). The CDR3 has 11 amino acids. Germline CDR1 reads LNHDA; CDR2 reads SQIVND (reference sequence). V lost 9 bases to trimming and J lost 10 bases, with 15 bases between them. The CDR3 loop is CASSTGFNYTF. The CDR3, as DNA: TGTGCCAGCTCCACAGGGTTCAACTACACCTTC.

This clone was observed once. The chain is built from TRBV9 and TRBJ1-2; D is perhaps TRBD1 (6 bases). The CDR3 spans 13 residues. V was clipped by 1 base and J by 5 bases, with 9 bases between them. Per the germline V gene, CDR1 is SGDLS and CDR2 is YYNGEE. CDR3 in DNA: TGTGCCAGCAGCGTACTCACAGGGTATGGCTACACCTTC. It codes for CASSVLTGYGYTF.

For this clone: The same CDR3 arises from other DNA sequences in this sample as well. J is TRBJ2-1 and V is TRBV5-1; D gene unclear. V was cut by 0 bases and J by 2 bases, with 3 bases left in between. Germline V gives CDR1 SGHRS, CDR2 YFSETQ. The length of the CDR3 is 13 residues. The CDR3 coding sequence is TGCGCCAGCAGCTTGGATGCCTACAATGAGCAGTTCTTC. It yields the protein CASSLDAYNEQFF.

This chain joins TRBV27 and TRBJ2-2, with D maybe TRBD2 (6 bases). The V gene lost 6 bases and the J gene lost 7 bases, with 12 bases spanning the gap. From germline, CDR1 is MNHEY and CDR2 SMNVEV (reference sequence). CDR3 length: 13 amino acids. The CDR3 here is CASRSEGLGELFF. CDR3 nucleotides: TGTGCCAGCAGGTCGGAGGGCCTCGGGGAGCTGTTTTTT.

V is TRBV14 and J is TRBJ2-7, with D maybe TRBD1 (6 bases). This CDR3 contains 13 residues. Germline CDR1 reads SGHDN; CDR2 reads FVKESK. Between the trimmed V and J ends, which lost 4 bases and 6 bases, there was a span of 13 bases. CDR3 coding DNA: TGTGCCAGCAGCCTGGTCCGCAGGGGCGAGCAGTACTTC. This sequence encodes CASSLVRRGEQYF.

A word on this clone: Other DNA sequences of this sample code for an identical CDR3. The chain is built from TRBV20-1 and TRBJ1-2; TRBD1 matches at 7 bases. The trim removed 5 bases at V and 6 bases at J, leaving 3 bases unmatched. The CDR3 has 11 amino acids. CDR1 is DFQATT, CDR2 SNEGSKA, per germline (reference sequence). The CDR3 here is CSARTGDGYTF. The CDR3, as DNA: TGCAGTGCTCGCACAGGGGATGGCTACACCTTC.

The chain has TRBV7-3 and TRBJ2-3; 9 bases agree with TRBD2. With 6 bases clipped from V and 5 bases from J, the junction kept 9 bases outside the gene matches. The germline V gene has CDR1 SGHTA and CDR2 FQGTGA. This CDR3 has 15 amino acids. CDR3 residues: CASSAGTSTIDTQYF. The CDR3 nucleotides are TGTGCCAGCAGTGCCGGGACTAGCACTATAGATACGCAGTATTTT.

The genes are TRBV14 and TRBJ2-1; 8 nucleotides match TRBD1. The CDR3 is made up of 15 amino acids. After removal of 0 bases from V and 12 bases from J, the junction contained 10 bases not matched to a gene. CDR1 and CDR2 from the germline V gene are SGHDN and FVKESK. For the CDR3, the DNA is TGTGCCAGCAGCCAAGACAGGGGGCGCTTTATGGGGCAGTTCTTC. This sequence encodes CASSQDRGRFMGQFF.

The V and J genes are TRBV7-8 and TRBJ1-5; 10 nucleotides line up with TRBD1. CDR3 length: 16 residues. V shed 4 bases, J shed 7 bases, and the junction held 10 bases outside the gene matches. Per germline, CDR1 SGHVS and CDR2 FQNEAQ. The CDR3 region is CASSSRDRGIWQPQHF. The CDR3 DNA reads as TGTGCCAGCAGCTCCCGGGACAGGGGAATCTGGCAGCCCCAGCATTTT.

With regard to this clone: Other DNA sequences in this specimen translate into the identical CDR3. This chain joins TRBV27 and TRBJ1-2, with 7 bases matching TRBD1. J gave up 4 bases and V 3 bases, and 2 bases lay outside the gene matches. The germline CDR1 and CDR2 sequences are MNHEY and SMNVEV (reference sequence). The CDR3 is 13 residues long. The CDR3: CASSLRQGYGYTF. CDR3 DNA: TGTGCCAGCAGTTTGCGACAGGGCTATGGCTACACCTTC.

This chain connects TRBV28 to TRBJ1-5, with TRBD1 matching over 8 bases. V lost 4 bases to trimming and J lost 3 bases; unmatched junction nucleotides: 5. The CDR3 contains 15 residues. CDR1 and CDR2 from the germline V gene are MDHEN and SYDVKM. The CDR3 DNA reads TGTGCCAGCAGTTACGGACAGGGAATCAATCAGCCCCAGCATTTT. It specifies CASSYGQGINQPQHF.

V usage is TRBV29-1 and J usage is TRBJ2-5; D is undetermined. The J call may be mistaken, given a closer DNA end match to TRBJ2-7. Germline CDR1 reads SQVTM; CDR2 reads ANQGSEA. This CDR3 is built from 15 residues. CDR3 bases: TGCAGCGTCGTCGCACAGTTGAGTTATGCCTACGAGCAGTACTTC. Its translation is CSVVAQLSYAYEQYF.

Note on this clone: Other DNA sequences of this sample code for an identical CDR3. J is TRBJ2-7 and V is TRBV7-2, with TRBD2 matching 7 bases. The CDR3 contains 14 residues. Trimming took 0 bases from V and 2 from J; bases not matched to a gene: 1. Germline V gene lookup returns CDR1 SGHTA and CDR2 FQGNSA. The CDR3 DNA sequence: TGTGCCAGCAGCTTAGCGGGAGGGACCTACGAGCAGTACTTC. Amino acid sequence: CASSLAGGTYEQYF.

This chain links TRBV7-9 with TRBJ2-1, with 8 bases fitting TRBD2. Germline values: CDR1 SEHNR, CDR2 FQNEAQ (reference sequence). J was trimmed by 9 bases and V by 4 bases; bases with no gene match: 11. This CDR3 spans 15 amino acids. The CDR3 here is CASSSPVVAGSEQFF. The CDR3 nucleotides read TGTGCCAGCAGCTCTCCGGTGGTAGCGGGGAGTGAGCAGTTCTTC.

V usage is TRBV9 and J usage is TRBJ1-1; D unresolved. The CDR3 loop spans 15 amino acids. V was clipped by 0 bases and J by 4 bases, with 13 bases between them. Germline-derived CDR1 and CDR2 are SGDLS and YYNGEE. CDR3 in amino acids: CASSVGGADGTEAFF. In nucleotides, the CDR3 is TGTGCCAGCAGCGTAGGTGGAGCGGACGGCACTGAAGCTTTCTTT.

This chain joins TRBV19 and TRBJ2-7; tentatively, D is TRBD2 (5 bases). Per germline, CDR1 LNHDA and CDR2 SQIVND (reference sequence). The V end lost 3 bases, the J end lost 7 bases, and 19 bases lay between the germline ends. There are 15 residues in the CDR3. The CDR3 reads CASSMSYAGLWEQYF. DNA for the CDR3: TGTGCCAGTAGTATGTCTTACGCGGGTTTGTGGGAGCAGTACTTC.

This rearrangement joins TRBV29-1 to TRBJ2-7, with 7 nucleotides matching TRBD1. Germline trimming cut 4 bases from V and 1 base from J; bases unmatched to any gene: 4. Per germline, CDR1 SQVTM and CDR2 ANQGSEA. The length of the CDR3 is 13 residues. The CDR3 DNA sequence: TGCAGCGTTGGGTGGGACAGTTCCTACGAGCAGTACTTC. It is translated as CSVGWDSSYEQYF.

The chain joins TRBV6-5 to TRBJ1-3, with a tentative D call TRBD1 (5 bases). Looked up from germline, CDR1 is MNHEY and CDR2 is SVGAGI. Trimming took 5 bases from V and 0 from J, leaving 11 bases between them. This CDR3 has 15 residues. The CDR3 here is CASSGTHTSGNTIYF. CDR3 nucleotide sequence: TGTGCCAGCAGTGGGACTCATACCTCTGGAAACACCATATATTTT.

CDR3 protein: CASRYGANVLTF. In nucleotides, the CDR3 is TGTGCCAGCCGTTATGGGGCCAACGTCCTGACTTTC. The chain combines TRBV27 with TRBJ2-6, with no clear D. This CDR3 contains 12 residues. CDR1 is MNHEY and CDR2 is SMNVEV in the germline V gene (reference sequence). V was cut by 8 bases and J by 3 bases, with 5 bases left in between.

CDR3 residues: CSVGGTGTEYRLETQYF. CDR3 nucleotide sequence: TGCAGCGTTGGCGGGACAGGGACCGAGTACCGGCTGGAGACCCAGTACTTC. This chain connects TRBV29-1 to TRBJ2-5, with 9 bases that match TRBD1. Looked up from germline, CDR1 is SQVTM and CDR2 is ANQGSEA. Germline trimming cut 4 bases from V and 5 bases from J; bases unmatched to any gene: 17. The CDR3 runs 17 residues.